The 4 T cell receptor beta chains below come from one sample, sequenced in a study of cytomegalovirus exposure and HLA in healthy donors. Primers: 60 Vbeta forward and 13 Jbeta reverse. Data came from immunoSEQ multiplex PCR; TCRdb stores just in-frame clones and leaves some out. Of 310,000 or so clones in the sample, roughly 90% are singletons; the top ten hold approximately 2%. Sequenced input: PBMCs. The receptor source for this set is a woman aged 18-29 years in good health and CMV-seronegative.

The chain couples TRBV7-3 to TRBJ1-2, with D possibly being TRBD1 (5 bases). This CDR3 spans 13 amino acids. V dropped 5 bases and J dropped 8 bases, with 15 bases sitting between them. CDR1 is SGHTA and CDR2 is FQGTGA in the germline V gene. The CDR3 sequence is CASSASGGKGYTF. CDR3 nucleotide sequence: TGTGCCAGCAGCGCCAGTGGGGGGAAAGGCTACACCTTC.

The rearrangement uses TRBV7-9 and TRBJ2-2, with D tentatively TRBD1 (5 bases). Germline lookup yields CDR1 SEHNR and CDR2 FQNEAQ (reference sequence). V was shortened by 5 bases and J by 0 bases, with 22 bases between the two germline ends. The CDR3 contains 19 residues. CDR3 nucleotides: TGTGCCAGCAGCCCTTCTCGTGCAGGGCATCCTTCGAACACCGGGGAGCTGTTTTTT. It codes for CASSPSRAGHPSNTGELFF.

This clone was seen just once. This chain's CDR3 is CASSPVGAGGFEQFF. The CDR3 coding sequence is TGTGCCAGCAGCCCGGTGGGAGCGGGGGGTTTTGAGCAGTTCTTC. The rearrangement joins TRBV7-9 to TRBJ2-1, with 9 bases identical to TRBD2. There are 15 residues in the CDR3. Germline loops: CDR1 SEHNR, CDR2 FQNEAQ (reference sequence). V shed 5 bases and J 9 bases; nucleotides not matched to a gene: 11. The full variable domain, with the rest looked up from reference TRBV7-9 and TRBJ2-1, is DTGVSQNPRHKITKRGQNVTFRCDPISEHNRLYWYRQTLGQGPEFLTYFQNEAQLEKSRLLSDRFSAERPKGSFSTLEIQRTEQGDSAMYLCASSPVGAGGFEQFFGPGTRLTVL.

With respect to this clone: The same CDR3 can be traced to other DNA sequences in this sample. The CDR3, as DNA: TGTGCCAGCAGTTTACAGGGATTCACTGAAGCTTTCTTT. Protein product: CASSLQGFTEAFF. The V gene is TRBV27, the J gene TRBJ1-1, with D possibly matching TRBD1 (5 bases). CDR1 MNHEY and CDR2 SMNVEV come from the germline V gene (reference sequence). Trimming removed 2 bases at V and 4 bases at J, with 8 bases between. The CDR3 has 13 residues.